These 5 T cell receptor beta chains share one sample of origin, sequenced in a study of cytotoxic CD8 clonotypes in ibrutinib-treated CLL. Assay: immunoSEQ multiplex PCR; the TCRdb copy retains only in-frame clones and omits some. The table has fewer than 100,000 clones, roughly 77% seen once. The source was PBMCs, collected after 12 months of ibrutinib treatment. These receptors all come from a human donor with chronic lymphocytic leukemia.

This clone has just one count. An end of the junction does not agree with germline; a read error may underlie this. The DNA of the CDR3 is TGTGCCAGCAGCTTAGAAACCCTAGCGGCACCAAACTTC. Its translation: CASSLETLAAPNF. J is TRBJ2-7 and V is TRBV7-2; 7 bases fit TRBD2. This CDR3 region has 13 residues. Germline-derived CDR1 and CDR2 are SGHTA and FQGNSA.

The rearrangement links TRBV30 to TRBJ1-6, with D perhaps matching TRBD1 (6 bases). Germline CDR1 reads GTSNPN; CDR2 reads SVGIG (reference sequence). Trimming stripped 3 bases from V and 15 bases from J, with 12 bases between. The CDR3 is 11 residues long. The CDR3 loop reads CAWSGTGNLHF. The CDR3 DNA follows: TGTGCCTGGAGCGGTACAGGGAACCTCCACTTT.

This clone was detected only a few times. The chain has TRBV11-1 and TRBJ1-2; no definite D call. Germline V gene sequence: CDR1 SGHAT, CDR2 FQDESV (reference sequence). V lost 5 bases and J 8 bases, leaving 18 bases between the germline ends. The CDR3 covers 14 residues. The CDR3 loop is CASSISPLIRGYTF. CDR3 nucleotides: TGTGCCAGCAGCATTAGCCCCCTGATCAGGGGCTACACCTTC.

The genes are TRBV7-2 and TRBJ2-7; D unclear. Trimming cost V 1 base and J 0 bases, with 7 bases left between them. CDR1 and CDR2 from the germline V gene are SGHTA and FQGNSA. This CDR3 comprises 14 residues. CDR3 protein: CASSLDSASYEQYF. As DNA, the CDR3 is TGTGCCAGCAGCTTAGATTCAGCCTCCTACGAGCAGTACTTC.

This clone turned up a few times. V gene TRBV5-1 combines with J gene TRBJ1-5, with 9 bases fitting TRBD1. CDR3 length: 15 residues. CDR1 is SGHRS and CDR2 is YFSETQ in the germline V gene. With V trimmed by 5 bases and J by 2 bases, 5 bases remained unmatched. This chain's CDR3 is CASRQGAQGNQPQHF. The CDR3 DNA sequence: TGCGCCAGCAGACAGGGGGCTCAGGGCAATCAGCCCCAGCATTTT.